Listed below are T cell receptor beta chains from one sample, sequenced in a study of cytomegalovirus exposure and HLA in healthy donors. TCRdb's copy holds only in-frame clones and misses some; the assay was immunoSEQ multiplex PCR. The table shows about 160,000 clones, with more than 75% occurring only once. Sequencing was performed on PBMCs. The receptors were sampled from a man in his late teens or twenties in good health and CMV-seronegative. The CDR3 runs from the conserved cysteine through the conserved F or W. The D gene is left open where the match is weak. A clone size is listed for some rows: how often the clone was seen (once, few, many), or a class if it is expanded.

J,D,V,length,size,DNA,CDR3
TRBJ2-3,-,TRBV27,16,once,TGTGCCAGCAGTTTTGCGGCGGGGATAAGCACAGATACGCAGTATTTT,CASSFAAGISTDTQYF
TRBJ1-1,-,TRBV28,13,-,TGTGCCAGCAGTTTGAGGCGGGCAGTTGAAGCTTTCTTT,CASSLRRAVEAFF
TRBJ2-3,-,TRBV10-1,11,-,TGCGCCAGCAGTTACACAGATACGCAGTATTTT,CASSYTDTQYF
TRBJ2-3,TRBD2,TRBV28,15,-,TGTGCCAGCCGGTTAAGGGCGGGAGGGGCAGATACGCAGTATTTT,CASRLRAGGADTQYF
TRBJ2-7,TRBD2,TRBV19,15,-,TGTGCCAGTAGGAGGACTAGCGGGAGCTCCTACGAGCAGTACTTC,CASRRTSGSSYEQYF
TRBJ2-7,-,TRBV4-3,16,-,TGCGCCAGCAGCCAAACCCGGGAGGGGGCTATATACGAGCAGTACTTC,CASSQTREGAIYEQYF
TRBJ1-2,-,TRBV28,14,few,TGTGCCAGCAGAACAGCGGGACGGACTTATGGCTACACCTTC,CASRTAGRTYGYTF
TRBJ1-1,-,TRBV7-9,16,-,TGTGCCAGCAGCTCCTACAGGACAGTGATGAACACTGAAGCTTTCTTT,CASSSYRTVMNTEAFF
TRBJ2-1,TRBD2,TRBV18,14,-,TGTGCCAGCTCACTCGGGACTAGCCTCTATGAGCAGTTCTTC,CASSLGTSLYEQFF
TRBJ1-5,TRBD1,TRBV7-8,17,-,TGTGCCAGCAGCTACCCGACAGGGAGAGAAAGCAATCAGCCCCAGCATTTT,CASSYPTGRESNQPQHF
TRBJ1-1,-,TRBV5-1,15,-,TGCGCCAGCAGCTTGGCTGGTGCTGCGATGCATGAAGCTTTCTTT,CASSLAGAAMHEAFF
TRBJ2-6,TRBD2,TRBV7-2,18,-,TGTGCCAGCAGCTTAGCGCGGGAGGCCCTCTCTGGGGCCAACGTCCTGACTTTC,CASSLAREALSGANVLTF
TRBJ2-2,-,TRBV4-3,15,once,TGCGCCAGCAGCCTTTCACATACAGGGTCCGGGGAGCTGTTTTTT,CASSLSHTGSGELFF
TRBJ2-1,-,TRBV5-1,14,-,TGCGCCAGCAGCTTGGTCCGGGGTCGGAATGAGCAGTTCTTC,CASSLVRGRNEQFF
TRBJ2-7,TRBD1,TRBV28,15,-,TGTGCCAGCAGTCCCCATCCGACAGGGGTCGACGAGCAGTACTTC,CASSPHPTGVDEQYF
TRBJ1-1,TRBD1,TRBV5-1,14,-,TGCGCCAGCAGCTTTGGACAGGGGGCTACTGAAGCTTTCTTT,CASSFGQGATEAFF
TRBJ1-1,-,TRBV7-2,13,-,TGTGCCAGCAGCTTTGACAGAACGACTGAAGCTTTCTTT,CASSFDRTTEAFF
TRBJ2-7,-,TRBV28,14,-,TGTGCCAGCAGCCTCACGGGTTCACCCTACGAGCAGTACTTC,CASSLTGSPYEQYF
TRBJ2-2,-,TRBV27,15,-,TGTGCCAGCAGTTTCCGGGGGGCTTACACCGGGGAGCTGTTTTTT,CASSFRGAYTGELFF
TRBJ2-3,-,TRBV2,14,-,TGTGCCAGCAGAGGACTAACCAGCACAGATACGCAGTATTTT,CASRGLTSTDTQYF
TRBJ2-7,TRBD2,TRBV11-3,19,-,TGTGCCAGCAGCCCCCCCGGTTCAGCGGGAACCTCTAGCTCCTACGAGCAGTACTTC,CASSPPGSAGTSSSYEQYF
TRBJ1-1,-,TRBV4-1,12,few,TGCGCCAGCAGCCAAGACCTCACTGAAGCTTTCTTT,CASSQDLTEAFF
TRBJ2-1,TRBD2,TRBV25-1,15,-,TGTGCCAGCAGTGAACACCGGGACTATTACAATGAGCAGTTCTTC,CASSEHRDYYNEQFF
TRBJ1-2,-,TRBV27,13,-,TGTGCCAGCAGTTTATTACGGGGAAGCGGCTACACCTTC,CASSLLRGSGYTF
TRBJ1-1,-,TRBV19,13,-,TGTGCCACCTCCGAGGGAGGATTGACTGAAGCTTTCTTT,CATSEGGLTEAFF
TRBJ1-5,-,TRBV5-6,15,-,TGTGCCAGCAGCTTTGGAGGGGAGAGCAATCAGCCCCAGCATTTT,CASSFGGESNQPQHF
TRBJ2-3,-,TRBV5-1,15,-,TGCGCCAGCAGCTTGGGGTCCGCGTCCACAGATACGCAGTATTTT,CASSLGSASTDTQYF
TRBJ1-3,-,TRBV2,16,-,TGTGCCAGCAGTGCAATAGGACAGAGCTCTGGAAACACCATATATTTT,CASSAIGQSSGNTIYF
TRBJ1-1,-,TRBV28,11,-,TGTGCCAGCTATTCCCAGGCTGAAGCTTTCTTT,CASYSQAEAFF
TRBJ1-5,-,TRBV2,16,-,TGTGCCAGCAGTGGGGAGAGCCCAAAGAGCAATCAGCCCCAGCATTTT,CASSGESPKSNQPQHF
TRBJ2-7,TRBD2,TRBV5-6,17,once,TGTGCCAGCAGCTTGTGGGCTAGCGGGAGTTTTTCCTACGAGCAGTACTTC,CASSLWASGSFSYEQYF
TRBJ2-1,TRBD2,TRBV9,18,-,TGTGCCAGCAGCGTAGAGTCCCCCTGCGGGGGAGGGGACAATGAGCAGTTCTTC,CASSVESPCGGGDNEQFF
TRBJ2-5,-,TRBV30,14,-,TGTGCCTGGAGTGTACATGGGGGGGCTGAGACCCAGTACTTC,CAWSVHGGAETQYF